The sequence of this T cell receptor (beta chain) was determined in a study of T cell changes during pregnancy in multiple sclerosis. The CDR3 is 13 amino acids. CDR1 is MNHEY and CDR2 is SVGAGI in the germline V gene. V was cut by 0 bases and J by 7 bases, with 9 bases left in between. Profiled with immunoSEQ multiplex PCR; TCRdb holds only in-frame clones, not every one. The table lists over 45,000 clones, about 91% of them singletons, with 0.2% in the top ten. This clone has only one observation. The source is a female donor with multiple sclerosis, enrolled in a pregnancy study. The source was CD4+ T cells from peripheral blood mononuclear cells, collected in the second trimester of pregnancy. V gene TRBV6-5 combines with J gene TRBJ1-2; possibly TRBD1 for D (6 bases). The CDR3 sequence: CASSYSQGPGYTF. CDR3 DNA sequence: TGTGCCAGCAGTTACTCACAGGGACCTGGCTACACCTTC.